What follows is one TCR beta chain and its context. It was with a sample-barcoded 5' primer and a J-beta primer mix that a second PCR of about 6 to 12 cycles was run. TCRdb ran MiXCR on the 5' RACE reads and lists one entry per CDR3 protein. The profile covers hundreds of thousands of distinct CDR3 sequences, with 56% appearing a single time and roughly 24% taken by the ten largest. The record originates from a study of blood T cells in healthy people across ages. The CDR3 loop spans 15 amino acids. Germline CDR1 and CDR2: SEHNR and FQNEAQ (reference sequence). Trimming at V came to 5 bases and at J to 5 bases, leaving 11 bases not matched to a gene.

The TCR originated in a middle-aged man in good health. J is TRBJ2-7 and V is TRBV7-9; 8 nucleotides align to TRBD1. Sequencing was carried out using blood. The CDR3 loop is CASSPPGQEINEQYF. The CDR3 DNA follows: TGTGCCAGCAGCCCCCCGGGACAGGAGATCAACGAGCAGTACTTC.